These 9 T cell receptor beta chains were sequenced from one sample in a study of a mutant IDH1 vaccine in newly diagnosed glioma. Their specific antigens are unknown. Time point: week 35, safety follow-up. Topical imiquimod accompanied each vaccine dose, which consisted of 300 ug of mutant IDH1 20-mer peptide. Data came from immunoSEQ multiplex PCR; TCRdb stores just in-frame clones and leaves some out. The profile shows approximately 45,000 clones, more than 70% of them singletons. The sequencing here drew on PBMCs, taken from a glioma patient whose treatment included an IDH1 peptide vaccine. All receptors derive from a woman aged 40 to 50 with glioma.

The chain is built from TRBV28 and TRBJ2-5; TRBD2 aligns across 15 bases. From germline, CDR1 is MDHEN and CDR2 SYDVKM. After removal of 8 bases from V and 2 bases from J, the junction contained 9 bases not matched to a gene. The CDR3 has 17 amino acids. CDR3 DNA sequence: TGTGCCAGCCGGACTAGCGGGAGGGCCAGGGTTCAAGAGACCCAGTACTTC. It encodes CASRTSGRARVQETQYF.

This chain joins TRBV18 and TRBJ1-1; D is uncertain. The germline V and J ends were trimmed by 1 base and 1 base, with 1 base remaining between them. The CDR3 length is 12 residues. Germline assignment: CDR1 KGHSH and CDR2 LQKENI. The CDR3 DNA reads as TGTGCCAGCTCACCACGGAACACTGAAGCTTTCTTT. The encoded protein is CASSPRNTEAFF.

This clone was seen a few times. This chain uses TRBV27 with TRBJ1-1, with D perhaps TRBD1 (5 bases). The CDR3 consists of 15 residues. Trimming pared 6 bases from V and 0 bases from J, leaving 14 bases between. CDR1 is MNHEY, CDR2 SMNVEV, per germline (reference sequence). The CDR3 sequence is CASRNTRAVNTEAFF. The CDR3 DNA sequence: TGTGCCAGCAGAAATACCAGGGCCGTGAACACTGAAGCTTTCTTT.

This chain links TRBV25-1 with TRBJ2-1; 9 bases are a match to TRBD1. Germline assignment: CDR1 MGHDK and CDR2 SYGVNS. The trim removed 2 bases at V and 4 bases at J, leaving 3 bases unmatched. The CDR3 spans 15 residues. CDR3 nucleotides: TGTGCCAGCAGTGAAGTCGGGACAGGGTACAATGAGCAGTTCTTC. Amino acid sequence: CASSEVGTGYNEQFF.

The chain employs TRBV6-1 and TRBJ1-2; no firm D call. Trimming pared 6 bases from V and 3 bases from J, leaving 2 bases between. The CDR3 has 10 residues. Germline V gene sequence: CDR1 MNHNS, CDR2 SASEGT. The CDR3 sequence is CASSDYGYTF. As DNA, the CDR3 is TGTGCCAGCAGCGACTATGGCTACACCTTC.

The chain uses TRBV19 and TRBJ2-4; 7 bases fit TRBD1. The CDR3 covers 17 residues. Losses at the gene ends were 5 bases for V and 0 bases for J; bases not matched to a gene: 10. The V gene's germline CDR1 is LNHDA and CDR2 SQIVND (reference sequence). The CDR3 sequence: CASSEETGVGAKNIQYF. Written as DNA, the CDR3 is TGTGCCAGTAGTGAAGAAACAGGGGTCGGAGCCAAAAACATTCAGTACTTC.

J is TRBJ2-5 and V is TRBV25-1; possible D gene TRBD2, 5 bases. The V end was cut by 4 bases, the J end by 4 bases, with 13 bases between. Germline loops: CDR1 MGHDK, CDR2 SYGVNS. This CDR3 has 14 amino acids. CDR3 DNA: TGTGCCAGCAGTGCCGGGATTCCTCGAGAGACCCAGTACTTC. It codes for CASSAGIPRETQYF.

CDR3 region: CASRTGVTDQPQHF. As DNA, the CDR3 is TGTGCCAGTAGAACAGGGGTGACCGATCAGCCCCAGCATTTT. The chain employs TRBV19 and TRBJ1-5; TRBD1 aligns across 7 bases. Germline V lookup: CDR1 LNHDA, CDR2 SQIVND (reference sequence). V lost 6 bases and J lost 5; bases outside the gene matches: 7. The CDR3 spans 14 residues.

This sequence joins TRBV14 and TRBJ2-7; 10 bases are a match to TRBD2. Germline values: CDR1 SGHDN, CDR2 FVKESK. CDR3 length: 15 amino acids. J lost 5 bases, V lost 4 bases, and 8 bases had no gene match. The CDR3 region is CASSLRLAGDDEQYF. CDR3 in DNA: TGTGCCAGCAGCCTGCGGCTAGCGGGAGATGACGAGCAGTACTTC.